The 13 T cell receptor beta chains below all came from one sample that was sequenced in a study of shared T cell receptors in the human thymus. Libraries were prepared by immunoSEQ multiplex PCR; TCRdb keeps only in-frame clonotypes and omits some of them. The data contain more than 550,000 clones, around 87% of them singletons. The sample was also reused in another study, on human thymus T cells.

Material for sequencing was thymocytes. All receptors come from a boy younger than two with a congenital heart defect.

The gene calls are TRBV6-1 and TRBJ1-4, with D possibly being TRBD1 (5 bases). Trimming shortened V by 7 bases and J by 6 bases, and 18 bases separated the two germline ends. The CDR3 consists of 15 residues. Germline lookup yields CDR1 MNHNS and CDR2 SASEGT. CDR3 sequence reads: CASTGGGGGDEKLFF. The CDR3 nucleotides are TGTGCCAGCACCGGGGGGGGAGGAGGGGATGAAAAACTGTTTTTT.

V gene TRBV5-4 combines with J gene TRBJ1-2; TRBD1 might be the D (6 bases). Germline lookup yields CDR1 SGHNT and CDR2 YYREEE (reference sequence). Trimming removed 0 bases from V and 4 bases from J, with 13 bases in between. The CDR3 extends over 15 amino acids. The DNA of the CDR3 is TGTGCCAGCAGCTTGGGGCAGGGGTGGACCTATGGCTACACCTTC. Its protein product is CASSLGQGWTYGYTF.

This clone was seen only once. CDR3 sequence: CASTRGGDNGQETQYF. CDR3 DNA sequence: TGCGCCAGCACGCGGGGAGGGGATAACGGACAAGAGACCCAGTACTTC. The V gene is TRBV5-1, the J gene TRBJ2-5; 7 bases agree with TRBD2. V was pared by 6 bases and J by 2 bases, with 13 bases of the junction left unmatched. Germline values: CDR1 SGHRS, CDR2 YFSETQ. The CDR3 extends over 16 amino acids.

This clone was seen only once. CDR3 bases: TGTGCCAGCAGTTCGGCAGGGATCCGCGAGCAGTACTTC. The encoded protein is CASSSAGIREQYF. V and J are TRBV28 and TRBJ2-7; perhaps TRBD1 as D (5 bases). The CDR3 runs to 13 residues. Trimming shortened V by 4 bases and J by 6 bases, and 13 bases separated the two germline ends. Germline V gene data show CDR1 as MDHEN and CDR2 as SYDVKM.

The V and J genes are TRBV7-8 and TRBJ1-5, with TRBD1 identical over 7 bases. The CDR3 has 13 amino acids. Germline V gene lookup returns CDR1 SGHVS and CDR2 FQNEAQ. J gave up 6 bases and V 5 bases, and 4 bases lay outside the gene matches. The CDR3 DNA sequence: TGTGCCAGCAGCCCGGACAGGACTCAGCCCCAGCATTTT. This translates into CASSPDRTQPQHF.

CDR3 in amino acids: CASSPPGLGTGPYEQYF. As DNA, the CDR3 is TGTGCCAGCAGCCCCCCCGGACTCGGGACAGGGCCCTACGAGCAGTACTTC. V and J are TRBV9 and TRBJ2-7, with 9 bases fitting TRBD1. Germline loops: CDR1 SGDLS, CDR2 YYNGEE. This CDR3 comprises 17 residues. After removal of 4 bases from V and 2 bases from J, the junction contained 13 bases not matched to a gene.

The chain employs TRBV15 and TRBJ2-7; 15 nucleotides line up with TRBD2. Per the germline V gene, CDR1 is LNHNV and CDR2 is YYDKDF (reference sequence). The CDR3 loop spans 17 amino acids. The J segment lost 0 bases and the V segment lost 8 bases, leaving 8 bases of the junction unmatched. CDR3 DNA: TGTGCCACCCATGGGACTAGCGGGGGGTTTTACTCCTACGAGCAGTACTTC. Residues: CATHGTSGGFYSYEQYF.

The chain combines TRBV10-3 with TRBJ2-6; 10 bases match TRBD1. The junction had 3 bases not matched to a gene; V was cut back by 6 bases and J by 1 base. The CDR3 consists of 16 residues. CDR1 is ENHRY and CDR2 is SYGVKD in the germline V gene. The CDR3, as DNA: TGTGCCATCAGCAGGGACAGGGGATCTGGGGCCAACGTCCTGACTTTC. Amino acid sequence: CAISRDRGSGANVLTF.

V gene TRBV7-6 combines with J gene TRBJ2-5; 10 bases are a match to TRBD1. The J call is in doubt because the DNA end fits TRBJ2-7 better. The germline V gene encodes CDR1 SGHVS and CDR2 FNYEAQ. This CDR3 is built from 13 residues. The CDR3 sequence: CASSPGTGVEQYF. The CDR3, as DNA: TGTGCCAGCAGCCCCGGGACAGGGGTCGAGCAGTACTTC.

The chain is built from TRBV28 and TRBJ1-5; D ambiguous. CDR1 and CDR2 (germline): MDHEN, SYDVKM. The CDR3 has 12 residues. Trimming took off 6 bases at V and 1 base at J, with 4 bases between the two ends. This CDR3 is CASRGSNQPQHF. As DNA, the CDR3 is TGTGCCAGCAGGGGCAGCAATCAGCCCCAGCATTTT. The entire variable domain, with the rest obtained from reference TRBV28 and TRBJ1-5, is as follows: DVKVTQSSRYLVKRTGEKVFLECVQDMDHENMFWYRQDPGLGLRLIYFSYDVKMKEKGDIPEGYSVSREKKERFSLILESASTNQTSMYLCASRGSNQPQHFGDGTRLSIL.

The rearrangement links TRBV4-3 to TRBJ1-4; no clear D. CDR3 size: 16 residues. Germline V gene lookup returns CDR1 LGHNA and CDR2 YSLEER. Trimming removed 1 base at V and 2 bases at J, with 11 bases between. DNA of the CDR3: TGCGCCAGCAGCCAAGCGGGGAGTTCCACTAATGAAAAACTGTTTTTT. This codes for CASSQAGSSTNEKLFF.

The chain employs TRBV5-1 and TRBJ1-2, with D uncertain. Trimming shortened V by 1 base and J by 4 bases, and 17 bases separated the two germline ends. This CDR3 has 16 residues. Germline V gene lookup returns CDR1 SGHRS and CDR2 YFSETQ. CDR3 coding DNA: TGCGCCAGCAGCTTGATCCCACAAGGACTTATCTATGGCTACACCTTC. As protein: CASSLIPQGLIYGYTF.

This chain joins TRBV11-3 and TRBJ1-4; D remains unclear. Germline lookup yields CDR1 SGHNT and CDR2 YENEEA. The ends were cut back, 1 base at V and 0 bases at J, with 12 bases in the middle. The CDR3 sequence is 17 residues long. Here the CDR3 DNA reads TGTGCCAGCAGCTTAGGTCCCCCAAATGCAACTAATGAAAAACTGTTTTTT. It specifies CASSLGPPNATNEKLFF.